A single sample gave rise to the 21 T cell receptor beta chains below, sequenced in a study of long-term antiretroviral therapy in people with HIV. Samples were assayed with immunoSEQ v3.0 at survey level. Using immunoSEQ multiplex PCR, the repertoire was profiled, and TCRdb retains in-frame clones only, with some absent. The sample has some 29,000 clones; roughly 97% are singletons. The input for sequencing was unsorted PBMCs, taken 7.6 years after starting antiretroviral therapy. These receptors all stem from a man aged 25-40 years with HIV.

V and J are TRBV6-5 and TRBJ1-1, with TRBD1 identical over 10 bases. With V trimmed by 6 bases and J by 4 bases, 5 bases remained unmatched. Germline lookup yields CDR1 MNHEY and CDR2 SVGAGI. The CDR3 consists of 14 residues. The CDR3: CASRKGQGITEAFF. CDR3 in DNA: TGTGCCAGCAGAAAGGGACAGGGGATCACTGAAGCTTTCTTT.

J is TRBJ1-2 and V is TRBV5-6; D is perhaps TRBD1 (5 bases). The germline CDR1 and CDR2 sequences are SGHDT and YYEEEE. V lost 3 bases and J 6 bases, leaving 12 bases between the germline ends. This CDR3 has 13 amino acids. The chain's CDR3 is CASSYGTLHGYTF. CDR3 nucleotide sequence: TGTGCCAGCAGCTATGGGACCCTTCATGGCTACACCTTC. The full variable domain, in which reference TRBV5-6 and TRBJ1-2 provide the parts outside the CDR3, is DAGVTQSPTHLIKTRGQQVTLRCSPKSGHDTVSWYQQALGQGPQFIFQYYEEEERQRGNFPDRFSGHQFPNYSSELNVNALLLGDSALYLCASSYGTLHGYTFGSGTRLTVV.

The rearrangement joins TRBV5-1 to TRBJ2-1; possible D gene TRBD2, 7 bases. Germline CDR1 SGHRS, CDR2 YFSETQ. The CDR3 is 16 amino acids. V was cut by 7 bases and J by 0 bases, with 17 bases left in between. The CDR3 DNA follows: TGCGCCAGCCTAGGGGGGGGTGGCAGCTCCTACAATGAGCAGTTCTTC. Protein: CASLGGGGSSYNEQFF.

The chain joins TRBV9 to TRBJ2-5; D gene uncertain. Germline loops: CDR1 SGDLS, CDR2 YYNGEE. V lost 1 base to trimming and J lost 0 bases, with 4 bases between them. CDR3 size: 13 residues. The CDR3 sequence is CASSVLDQETQYF. DNA of the CDR3: TGTGCCAGCAGCGTACTCGACCAAGAGACCCAGTACTTC.

The CDR3 DNA reads TGTGCCAGCAGCTTAGGACCTCAAGAGACCCAGTACTTC. This codes for CASSLGPQETQYF. J is TRBJ2-5 and V is TRBV7-2, with D hard to call. Trimming stripped 1 base from V and 2 bases from J, with 5 bases between. CDR3 size: 13 residues. Germline V CDR1 and CDR2: SGHTA, FQGNSA.

The J gene is TRBJ1-1, the V gene TRBV11-2; D is ambiguous. Germline CDR1 is SGHAT and CDR2 is FQNNGV. CDR3 size: 13 residues. V was clipped by 5 bases and J by 4 bases, with 11 bases between them. The CDR3, as DNA: TGTGCCAGCAGCCCGTCGTTCGGCACTGAAGCTTTCTTT. Translation: CASSPSFGTEAFF.

As DNA, the CDR3 is TGTGCCAGCAGCGTAGGATCTCCTGCCACCACAGATACGCAGTATTTT. This gives the protein CASSVGSPATTDTQYF. This rearrangement joins TRBV9 to TRBJ2-3; D is undetermined. Trimming stripped 0 bases from V and 2 bases from J, with 13 bases between. This CDR3 contains 16 residues. Looked up from germline, CDR1 is SGDLS and CDR2 is YYNGEE.

This chain joins TRBV7-9 and TRBJ2-2; the D is unclear. The CDR3 extends over 12 amino acids. Trimming left V 1 base short and J 6 bases short, with 3 bases between. Germline loops: CDR1 SEHNR, CDR2 FQNEAQ (reference sequence). Written as DNA, the CDR3 is TGTGCCAGCAGCTTAGTCCCCGGGGAGCTGTTTTTT. Translating gives CASSLVPGELFF. The variable domain in full, with the rest retrieved from reference TRBV7-9 and TRBJ2-2, is DTGVSQNPRHKITKRGQNVTFRCDPISEHNRLYWYRQTLGQGPEFLTYFQNEAQLEKSRLLSDRFSAERPKGSFSTLEIQRTEQGDSAMYLCASSLVPGELFFGEGSRLTVL.

This sequence joins TRBV11-2 and TRBJ2-7, with D tentatively TRBD2 (5 bases). This CDR3 spans 14 amino acids. Between the trimmed V and J ends, which lost 2 bases and 2 bases, there was a span of 10 bases. CDR1 and CDR2 (germline): SGHAT, FQNNGV. The CDR3 DNA is TGTGCCAGCAGCTTAAGTCAACTAGCCTACGAGCAGTACTTC. Amino acids: CASSLSQLAYEQYF.

The chain carries TRBV20-1 and TRBJ2-7; D gene uncertain. Germline V gene sequence: CDR1 DFQATT, CDR2 SNEGSKA (reference sequence). This CDR3 is built from 11 residues. With 1 base removed from V and 4 bases from J, the gap between germline ends came to 5 bases. The CDR3: CSARAGYEQYF. Written as DNA, the CDR3 is TGCAGTGCTAGAGCCGGATACGAGCAGTACTTC.

V is TRBV29-1 and J is TRBJ2-5, with 10 bases aligning to TRBD1. In germline, CDR1 is SQVTM, CDR2 ANQGSEA. V shed 3 bases, J shed 5 bases, and the junction held 9 bases outside the gene matches. The CDR3 is made up of 15 amino acids. CDR3 sequence: CSVDPGQGRGETQYF. For the CDR3, the DNA is TGCAGCGTTGACCCGGGACAGGGGCGAGGGGAGACCCAGTACTTC.

The rearrangement links TRBV14 to TRBJ1-2, with D possibly matching TRBD1 (5 bases). V was cut by 1 base and J by 8 bases, with 14 bases left in between. The CDR3 spans 14 residues. Germline V gene data show CDR1 as SGHDN and CDR2 as FVKESK. The CDR3 DNA reads as TGTGCCAGCAGCCAAGGGTCTGACAGCTTGGGCTACACCTTC. Its translation: CASSQGSDSLGYTF.

V is TRBV4-3 and J is TRBJ1-5; D is perhaps TRBD1 (5 bases). The CDR3 covers 17 residues. Trimming cost V 1 base and J 5 bases, with 18 bases left between them. Germline-derived CDR1 and CDR2 are LGHNA and YSLEER. The CDR3 region is CASSQVWGPRPDQPQHF. The CDR3 DNA is TGCGCCAGCAGCCAAGTATGGGGACCTCGGCCCGATCAGCCCCAGCATTTT.

This clone was counted once. The genes are TRBV6-6 and TRBJ2-7; no reliable D call. The CDR3 consists of 13 residues. Germline CDR1 MNHNY, CDR2 SVGAGI (reference sequence). V lost 2 bases and J 5 bases, leaving 10 bases between the germline ends. Here the CDR3 reads CASSYAVYDEQYF. The CDR3, as DNA: TGTGCCAGCAGTTACGCGGTTTACGACGAGCAGTACTTC.

This rearrangement joins TRBV4-1 to TRBJ1-2; D ambiguous. V shed 0 bases and J shed 4 bases, with 9 bases lying between them. CDR3 length equals 14 residues. The V gene's germline CDR1 is MGHRA and CDR2 YSYEKL. CDR3 protein: CASSQEQIRYGYTF. For the CDR3, the DNA is TGCGCCAGCAGCCAAGAGCAGATCCGCTATGGCTACACCTTC.

This chain links TRBV9 with TRBJ1-2, with TRBD1 as a possible D gene (5 bases). Per the germline V gene, CDR1 is SGDLS and CDR2 is YYNGEE. This CDR3 region has 15 residues. V was clipped by 4 bases and J by 3 bases, with 16 bases between them. CDR3 coding DNA: TGTGCCAGCAGCCTTCGCACCGGGGGGGACTATGGCTACACCTTC. This codes for CASSLRTGGDYGYTF.

The rearrangement links TRBV4-2 to TRBJ2-3; a possible D gene is TRBD1 (6 bases). The CDR3 is 17 residues long. V was pared by 1 base and J by 4 bases, with 18 bases between. Looked up from germline, CDR1 is LGHNA and CDR2 is YNFKEQ. CDR3 sequence (DNA): TGTGCCAGCAGCCAAGGGATGACAGGTGTCGGATCAGATACGCAGTATTTT. Translated: CASSQGMTGVGSDTQYF.

The CDR3 loop reads CASSELTEAFF. The CDR3 nucleotides read TGTGCCAGCAGTGAACTCACTGAAGCTTTCTTT. The V gene is TRBV6-1, the J gene TRBJ1-1, with no clear D. The CDR3 loop spans 11 amino acids. Germline CDR1 and CDR2: MNHNS and SASEGT. V gave up 2 bases and J gave up 4 bases, with 2 bases separating them.

J is TRBJ2-6 and V is TRBV7-2; no firm D call. The germline V and J ends were trimmed by 4 bases and 1 base, with 5 bases remaining between them. Germline loops: CDR1 SGHTA, CDR2 FQGNSA. This CDR3 has 14 amino acids. The CDR3 DNA follows: TGTGCCAGCAGCTCAAAATCTGGGGCCAACGTCCTGACTTTC. This codes for CASSSKSGANVLTF.

The CDR3 region has the DNA TGCGCCAGCAGCTTGGAGGGGATCGAAGAGACCCAGTACTTC. Protein: CASSLEGIEETQYF. This chain connects TRBV5-1 to TRBJ2-5; the D gene is possibly TRBD1 (5 bases). Trimming removed 0 bases from V and 3 bases from J, with 9 bases in between. This CDR3 spans 14 amino acids. Germline V gives CDR1 SGHRS, CDR2 YFSETQ. The full variable domain, with the rest looked up from reference TRBV5-1 and TRBJ2-5, is KAGVTQTPRYLIKTRGQQVTLSCSPISGHRSVSWYQQTPGQGLQFLFEYFSETQRNKGNFPGRFSGRQFSNSRSEMNVSTLELGDSALYLCASSLEGIEETQYFGPGTRLLVL.

The rearrangement uses TRBV18 and TRBJ2-2; D unresolved. Germline CDR1 is KGHSH and CDR2 is LQKENI. The V end lost 0 bases, the J end lost 5 bases, and 10 bases lay between the germline ends. The CDR3 extends over 15 amino acids. The CDR3 is CASSPPGQKTGELFF. CDR3 in DNA: TGTGCCAGCTCACCACCTGGGCAGAAAACCGGGGAGCTGTTTTTT.